These T cell receptor beta chains were read from a single sample in a study of T cells expressing NK-cell markers. TCRdb derives one entry per CDR3 protein from the 5' RACE reads, leaving out DNA. This sample's clone table lists 400,000 to 500,000 distinct CDR3 sequences. The sequenced sample consisted of blood T cells: a sorted CD56 or NKG2C T cell subset, CD4+ or CD8+ T cells, or bulk PBMC T cells (not recorded which). These TCRs come from a woman aged 18 to 75 in good health. Both conserved end residues are part of each CDR3. The order of the fields is J gene, V gene, CDR3 protein.

j_gene: TRBJ1-2; v_gene: TRBV20-1; CDR3aa: CSSSEEGGYTF
j_gene: TRBJ2-1; v_gene: TRBV20-1; CDR3aa: CSAREAGEVNEQFF
j_gene: TRBJ1-5; v_gene: TRBV5-6; CDR3aa: CASSSGSRGPQHF
j_gene: TRBJ1-2; v_gene: TRBV7-2; CDR3aa: CASSPRPNYGYTF
j_gene: TRBJ1-2; v_gene: TRBV28; CDR3aa: CASSFRRDGYTF
j_gene: TRBJ2-1; v_gene: TRBV2; CDR3aa: CASRNYRDFLYNEQFF
j_gene: TRBJ2-1; v_gene: TRBV12-3/TRBV12-4; CDR3aa: CASSLEGSYNEQFF
j_gene: TRBJ2-1; v_gene: TRBV4-3; CDR3aa: CASSQDQASGGVEQFF
j_gene: TRBJ1-1; v_gene: TRBV19; CDR3aa: CASSISYTEAFF
j_gene: TRBJ2-2; v_gene: TRBV24-1; CDR3aa: CATSDPRNANTGELFF
j_gene: TRBJ2-1; v_gene: TRBV9; CDR3aa: CASSVDGGGTNEQFF
j_gene: TRBJ2-6; v_gene: TRBV19; CDR3aa: CASSPPGSSGANVLTF
j_gene: TRBJ1-2; v_gene: TRBV6-5; CDR3aa: CASSYRGEYYGYTF
j_gene: TRBJ1-1; v_gene: TRBV5-1; CDR3aa: CASSFPPGQATEAFF
j_gene: TRBJ2-1; v_gene: TRBV15; CDR3aa: CATSGGTGGPRNEQFF
j_gene: TRBJ1-2; v_gene: TRBV12-3/TRBV12-4; CDR3aa: CASSFGQGAGGYTF
j_gene: TRBJ1-1; v_gene: TRBV6-2/TRBV6-3; CDR3aa: CASSYTLQGSSTEAFF